The next 13 T cell receptor beta chains were all read from a single sample in a study of blood T cell repertoires in COVID-19. Produced via immunoSEQ multiplex PCR; TCRdb's table is partial and in-frame only. The table lists fewer than 120,000 clones, roughly four fifths of them singletons, with 15% to 20% in the top ten. Input material: peripheral blood. All receptors derive from a woman aged 55-70 years with acute or convalescent COVID-19.

V and J are TRBV6-2 or TRBV6-3 and TRBJ1-3, with 8 bases identical to TRBD1. V gave up 5 bases and J gave up 1 base; unmatched junction bases: 1. CDR1 MNHEY and CDR2 SVGEGT come from the germline V gene. This CDR3 has 14 residues. The CDR3 sequence: CASSRTGSGNTIYF. CDR3 nucleotide sequence: TGTGCCAGCAGTCGGACAGGGTCTGGAAACACCATATATTTT.

The rearrangement links TRBV30 to TRBJ2-7; D ambiguous. This CDR3 comprises 13 residues. V lost 0 bases to trimming and J lost 0 bases, with 6 bases between them. CDR1 is GTSNPN and CDR2 is SVGIG in the germline V gene (reference sequence). CDR3 in DNA: TGTGCCTGGAGTGTAACATACTCCTACGAGCAGTACTTC. Protein: CAWSVTYSYEQYF.

This chain joins TRBV20-1 and TRBJ2-5, with D hard to call. The germline gives CDR1 DFQATT, CDR2 SNEGSKA (reference sequence). With 3 bases removed from V and 3 bases from J, the gap between germline ends came to 14 bases. The CDR3 covers 14 residues. DNA of the CDR3: TGCAGTGCTAGTGTGACTGGTGTCAAAGAGACCCAGTACTTC. It is translated as CSASVTGVKETQYF.

The chain combines TRBV6-5 with TRBJ2-1; 7 nucleotides align to TRBD2. Germline assignment: CDR1 MNHEY and CDR2 SVGAGI. The length of the CDR3 is 15 residues. With 2 bases clipped from V and 5 bases from J, the junction kept 6 bases outside the gene matches. CDR3: CASSYSAGVNNEQFF. DNA of the CDR3: TGTGCCAGCAGTTACAGTGCGGGGGTTAACAATGAGCAGTTCTTC.

The J gene is TRBJ1-5, the V gene TRBV6-1; the match to TRBD1 covers 10 bases. Trimming removed 2 bases from V and 1 base from J; junction bases left unmatched: 5. The CDR3 extends over 17 amino acids. The V gene's germline CDR1 is MNHNS and CDR2 SASEGT. The DNA of the CDR3 is TGTGCCAGCAGTGAACGGACAGGGGGTAGGAGCAATCAGCCCCAGCATTTT. Its translation: CASSERTGGRSNQPQHF.

This sequence joins TRBV4-3 and TRBJ2-1; 7 bases fit TRBD1. CDR1 LGHNA and CDR2 YSLEER come from the germline V gene. The CDR3 runs 17 residues. Trimming cost V 1 base and J 9 bases; bases outside gene matches: 15. This chain's CDR3 is CASSQGSLTGRGVEQFF. DNA of the CDR3: TGCGCCAGCAGCCAAGGGAGCTTGACAGGGAGAGGAGTTGAGCAGTTCTTC.

The chain joins TRBV5-1 to TRBJ1-2, with no clear D. V was pared by 5 bases and J by 0 bases, with 11 bases between. This CDR3 has 14 amino acids. The germline V gene has CDR1 SGHRS and CDR2 YFSETQ. In DNA form, the CDR3 reads TGCGCCAGCAGTTCCAGGTTAGCTAACTATGGCTACACCTTC. Translation gives CASSSRLANYGYTF.

This chain links TRBV6-5 with TRBJ2-7, with a weak D call TRBD1 (6 bases). Germline loops: CDR1 MNHEY, CDR2 SVGAGI. The CDR3 is 14 amino acids. The ends were cut back, 5 bases at V and 7 bases at J, with 18 bases in the middle. The DNA for the CDR3 is TGTGCCAGCAGTCCCGGGACAACTCCAAGGGAGCAGTACTTC. This gives the protein CASSPGTTPREQYF.

The V gene is TRBV9, the J gene TRBJ2-5, with D tentatively TRBD2 (5 bases). Germline V gives CDR1 SGDLS, CDR2 YYNGEE. The V and J ends lost 0 bases and 4 bases respectively, with 7 bases between them. The CDR3 runs to 13 residues. As DNA, the CDR3 is TGTGCCAGCAGCGTAGAAGGGAGAGAGACCCAGTACTTC. Its protein product is CASSVEGRETQYF.

The rearrangement links TRBV5-1 to TRBJ2-2, with 9 bases that match TRBD1. CDR3 size: 14 residues. Germline values: CDR1 SGHRS, CDR2 YFSETQ. The ends lost 4 bases at V and 7 bases at J; junction bases unmatched: 5. The CDR3 coding sequence is TGCGCCAGCAGCCCGGGACAGGGAAACGGGGAGCTGTTTTTT. It is translated as CASSPGQGNGELFF.

The V gene is TRBV28, the J gene TRBJ1-6; D gene unclear. Trimming removed 3 bases from V and 7 bases from J, with 4 bases in between. The germline CDR1 and CDR2 sequences are MDHEN and SYDVKM. This CDR3 region has 12 residues. This CDR3 is CASSFPNSPLHF. Written as DNA, the CDR3 is TGTGCCAGCAGTTTCCCGAATTCACCCCTCCACTTT. The full variable domain, completed using reference TRBV28 and TRBJ1-6, is DVKVTQSSRYLVKRTGEKVFLECVQDMDHENMFWYRQDPGLGLRLIYFSYDVKMKEKGDIPEGYSVSREKKERFSLILESASTNQTSMYLCASSFPNSPLHFGNGTRLTVT.

V usage is TRBV30 and J usage is TRBJ1-2; 7 bases are a match to TRBD1. The CDR3 is made up of 14 amino acids. Germline V gene data show CDR1 as GTSNPN and CDR2 as SVGIG (reference sequence). J gave up 6 bases and V 3 bases, and 10 bases lay outside the gene matches. CDR3 nucleotides: TGTGCCTGGAGCCCACAGGGGACCGCGGATGGCTACACCTTC. This translates into CAWSPQGTADGYTF.

The chain couples TRBV2 to TRBJ1-1; tentatively, D is TRBD1 (5 bases). This CDR3 is built from 11 residues. CDR1 and CDR2 from the germline V gene are SNHLY and FYNNEI. Trimming cost V 8 bases and J 5 bases, with 9 bases left between them. The CDR3 here is CASPRGTEAFF. The CDR3 DNA is TGTGCCAGCCCCCGGGGGACTGAAGCTTTCTTT.